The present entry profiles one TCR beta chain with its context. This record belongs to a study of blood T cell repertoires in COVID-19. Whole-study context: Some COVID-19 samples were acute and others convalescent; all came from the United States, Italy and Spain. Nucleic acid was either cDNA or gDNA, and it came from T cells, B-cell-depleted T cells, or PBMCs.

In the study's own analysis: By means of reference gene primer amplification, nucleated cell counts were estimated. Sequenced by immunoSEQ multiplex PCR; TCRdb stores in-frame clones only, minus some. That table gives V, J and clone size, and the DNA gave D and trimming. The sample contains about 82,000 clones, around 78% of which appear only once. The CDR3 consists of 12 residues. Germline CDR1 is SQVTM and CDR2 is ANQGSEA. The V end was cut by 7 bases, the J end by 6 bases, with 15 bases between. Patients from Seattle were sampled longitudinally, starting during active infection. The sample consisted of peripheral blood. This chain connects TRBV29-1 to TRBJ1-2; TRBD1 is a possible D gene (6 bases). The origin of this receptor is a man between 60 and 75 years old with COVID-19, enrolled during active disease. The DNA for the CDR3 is TGCAGCGCCGGCACAGGGTTCAATGGCTACACCTTC. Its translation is CSAGTGFNGYTF.